Following are 25 T cell receptor beta chains from one sample sequenced in a study of long-term antiretroviral therapy in people with HIV. At survey level, the immunoSEQ assay was run in its v3.0 version. Clones were sequenced by immunoSEQ multiplex PCR, and TCRdb holds only the in-frame ones, with some missing. The table has 36,000 or so clones, approximately 80% seen once; the top ten hold around 6.5%. Sequenced here: unsorted PBMCs, sampled 0.6 years after starting antiretroviral therapy. The origin of the receptors is a man between 18 and 29 years old with HIV.

V gene TRBV19 combines with J gene TRBJ1-1; D ambiguous. The germline V gene has CDR1 LNHDA and CDR2 SQIVND (reference sequence). Trimming took 6 bases from V and 0 from J, leaving 14 bases between them. This CDR3 has 15 residues. CDR3 nucleotides: TGTGCCAGTAGGCTTGGGAATCGGGTGAACACTGAAGCTTTCTTT. Amino acid sequence: CASRLGNRVNTEAFF.

The chain recombines TRBV29-1 with TRBJ2-7; 7 nucleotides align to TRBD1. The CDR3 loop spans 16 amino acids. The junction had 18 bases not matched to a gene; V was cut back by 6 bases and J by 4 bases. The germline CDR1 and CDR2 sequences are SQVTM and ANQGSEA. The CDR3 region has the DNA TGCAGCGTGGGACAGCCCACGACACACGGTGTTTACGAGCAGTACTTC. Its translation is CSVGQPTTHGVYEQYF.

CDR3 sequence (DNA): TGTGCCAGCAGCTTTCCTTCACGGGCTGAAGCTTTCTTT. Encoded protein: CASSFPSRAEAFF. The chain is built from TRBV7-9 and TRBJ1-1; D unresolved. Germline assignment: CDR1 SEHNR and CDR2 FQNEAQ (reference sequence). This CDR3 contains 13 residues. V shed 3 bases and J shed 6 bases, with 11 bases lying between them.

The chain recombines TRBV5-1 with TRBJ1-1; D might be TRBD1 (6 bases). This CDR3 spans 14 amino acids. Germline V CDR1 and CDR2: SGHRS, YFSETQ. Between the trimmed V and J ends, which lost 1 base and 4 bases, there was a span of 11 bases. CDR3 amino acids: CASSLMRGVTEAFF. CDR3 nucleotide sequence: TGCGCCAGCAGCTTGATGAGGGGGGTCACTGAAGCTTTCTTT.

The rearrangement joins TRBV7-8 to TRBJ2-1; TRBD2 matches 9 bases. Germline lookup yields CDR1 SGHVS and CDR2 FQNEAQ. V trimming: 4 bases; J trimming: 3 bases; junction bases outside the gene matches: 13. The CDR3 length is 18 residues. CDR3 nucleotides: TGTGCCAGCAGCTCCCGACCCTGGGTAGCGGGAGTCTACAATGAGCAGTTCTTC. This encodes CASSSRPWVAGVYNEQFF.

This sequence joins TRBV7-9 and TRBJ2-4; a possible D gene is TRBD2 (6 bases). Per germline, CDR1 SEHNR and CDR2 FQNEAQ (reference sequence). This CDR3 has 17 residues. V shed 4 bases and J shed 0 bases, with 16 bases lying between them. In DNA form, the CDR3 reads TGTGCCAGCAGCTCCCCTCCCCGGGAGATAGCCAAAAACATTCAGTACTTC. Protein sequence: CASSSPPREIAKNIQYF.

The chain's CDR3 is CASSLPGSGANVLTF. The CDR3 coding sequence is TGTGCCAGCAGCCTACCAGGCTCTGGGGCCAACGTCCTGACTTTC. The chain combines TRBV5-6 with TRBJ2-6; D remains ambiguous. The V and J ends lost 4 bases and 0 bases respectively, with 8 bases between them. The CDR3 spans 15 residues. Per germline, CDR1 SGHDT and CDR2 YYEEEE.

This chain connects TRBV4-3 to TRBJ2-1, with D tentatively TRBD2 (5 bases). CDR1 and CDR2 (germline): LGHNA, YSLEER. There are 15 residues in the CDR3. The V gene lost 0 bases and the J gene lost 6 bases, with 12 bases spanning the gap. CDR3 coding DNA: TGCGCCAGCAGCCAAGAATCCCGCCTAGCCAATGAGCAGTTCTTC. Translation gives CASSQESRLANEQFF.

This clone was counted a single time. This CDR3 is CATSRAGSGLANEQFF. The CDR3, as DNA: TGTGCCACCAGCAGAGCGGGATCGGGACTAGCTAATGAGCAGTTCTTC. The chain has TRBV15 and TRBJ2-1; 9 bases are shared with TRBD2. J lost 7 bases, V lost 1 base, and 8 bases had no gene match. Germline CDR1 LNHNV, CDR2 YYDKDF (reference sequence). This CDR3 has 16 residues.

CDR3 bases: TGTGCCAGCAGTTCTCTATACGAGCAGTACTTC. Residues: CASSSLYEQYF. The rearrangement links TRBV6-5 to TRBJ2-7; D not certain. The V end lost 4 bases, the J end lost 4 bases, and 5 bases lay between the germline ends. Germline assignment: CDR1 MNHEY and CDR2 SVGAGI. This CDR3 is 11 amino acids long.

This clone was recorded a few times. The rearrangement links TRBV4-1 to TRBJ2-7, with TRBD2 as a possible D gene (6 bases). The CDR3 is 15 residues long. The germline V gene has CDR1 MGHRA and CDR2 YSYEKL. Trimming removed 0 bases from V and 2 bases from J, with 11 bases in between. CDR3 amino acids: CASSQDWRGTYEQYF. Written as DNA, the CDR3 is TGCGCCAGCAGCCAAGATTGGCGGGGCACCTACGAGCAGTACTTC.

The rearrangement links TRBV7-6 to TRBJ2-7; D is unclear. The CDR3 spans 14 residues. Trimming left V 3 bases short and J 3 bases short, with 12 bases between. From germline, CDR1 is SGHVS and CDR2 FNYEAQ. The CDR3 loop reads CASSFNPDDYEQYF. The CDR3 DNA reads TGTGCCAGCAGCTTTAATCCAGACGACTACGAGCAGTACTTC.

The chain couples TRBV6-6 to TRBJ1-4, with no clear D. V lost 4 bases to trimming and J lost 8 bases, with 5 bases between them. CDR3 length equals 11 residues. CDR1 and CDR2 from the germline V gene are MNHNY and SVGAGI (reference sequence). As DNA, the CDR3 is TGTGCCAGCAGTTCGGGAGAAAAACTGTTTTTT. Amino acids: CASSSGEKLFF.

The J gene is TRBJ1-1, the V gene TRBV27; D possibly corresponds to TRBD1 (5 bases). Germline CDR1 and CDR2: MNHEY and SMNVEV (reference sequence). The CDR3 is 15 amino acids. Trimming shortened V by 4 bases and J by 0 bases, and 12 bases separated the two germline ends. The CDR3 nucleotides read TGTGCCAGCAGTTCCCCGGCGGGGCTGAACACTGAAGCTTTCTTT. It translates to CASSSPAGLNTEAFF.

J is TRBJ2-7 and V is TRBV21-1; the table's TRBD2 call for D was not verified on the DNA. TRBV21-1 is a recognized pseudogene. The CDR3 sequence is 16 residues long. The CDR3 loop reads CASRPGLAGLSTEQYF. The CDR3 DNA reads as TGTGCCAGCCGCCCCGGACTAGCGGGCCTGTCGACCGAGCAGTACTTC.

The genes are TRBV30 and TRBJ1-1; D is undetermined. Trimming pared 4 bases from V and 5 bases from J, leaving 11 bases between. Per the germline V gene, CDR1 is GTSNPN and CDR2 is SVGIG (reference sequence). The CDR3 totals 12 residues. The CDR3 spells CAWISRGTEAFF. CDR3 DNA: TGTGCCTGGATTAGTCGCGGAACTGAAGCTTTCTTT.

V usage is TRBV19 and J usage is TRBJ2-7, with 7 bases identical to TRBD1. V trimming: 4 bases; J trimming: 2 bases; junction bases outside the gene matches: 11. CDR1 LNHDA and CDR2 SQIVND come from the germline V gene (reference sequence). The CDR3 has 16 amino acids. In DNA form, the CDR3 reads TGTGCCAGTAGTACCCAATCTACCGGGACAGCCTACGAGCAGTACTTC. Translating gives CASSTQSTGTAYEQYF.

The chain links TRBV27 to TRBJ2-5, with 7 nucleotides matching TRBD1. The CDR3 covers 15 residues. J was trimmed by 1 base and V by 4 bases; bases with no gene match: 6. Germline V gene sequence: CDR1 MNHEY, CDR2 SMNVEV (reference sequence). CDR3 amino acids: CASSSPGTAQETQYF. CDR3 DNA: TGTGCCAGCAGTTCACCCGGGACAGCCCAAGAGACCCAGTACTTC.

In its sample, this clone was seen a few times. The rearrangement joins TRBV19 to TRBJ2-1, with D uncertain. The germline CDR1 and CDR2 sequences are LNHDA and SQIVND (reference sequence). The CDR3 runs 15 residues. Trimming removed 6 bases from V and 0 bases from J, with 12 bases in between. The CDR3 nucleotides are TGTGCCAGTAGCTCCCACGAGATCTCCTACAATGAGCAGTTCTTC. Amino acid sequence: CASSSHEISYNEQFF. Combining the CDR3 with reference TRBV19 and TRBJ2-1 gives the whole variable domain DGGITQSPKYLFRKEGQNVTLSCEQNLNHDAMYWYRQDPGQGLRLIYYSQIVNDFQKGDIAEGYSVSREKKESFPLTVTSAQKNPTAFYLCASSSHEISYNEQFFGPGTRLTVL.

The V gene is TRBV15, the J gene TRBJ1-2; 7 bases are a match to TRBD1. Germline values: CDR1 LNHNV, CDR2 YYDKDF (reference sequence). This CDR3 is built from 16 residues. The junction had 12 bases not matched to a gene; V was cut back by 0 bases and J by 8 bases. The CDR3, as DNA: TGTGCCACCAGCAGAGATAGGGAACAGGGGAGGTCCGGCTACACCTTC. It specifies CATSRDREQGRSGYTF.

The chain combines TRBV5-1 with TRBJ2-1; D is unclear. Germline assignment: CDR1 SGHRS and CDR2 YFSETQ. V lost 0 bases and J 6 bases, leaving 4 bases between the germline ends. This CDR3 comprises 12 residues. CDR3 loop: CASSLASNEQFF. CDR3 nucleotide sequence: TGCGCCAGCAGCTTGGCTAGCAATGAGCAGTTCTTC.

The chain employs TRBV27 and TRBJ2-1; TRBD2 aligns across 9 bases. CDR1 and CDR2 from the germline V gene are MNHEY and SMNVEV (reference sequence). J lost 4 bases, V lost 5 bases, and 24 bases had no gene match. The CDR3 is 21 amino acids. This CDR3 is CASSPTQVYLRAGGPYNEQFF. The CDR3 nucleotides are TGTGCCAGCAGTCCGACCCAAGTATATTTGCGAGCGGGAGGACCATACAATGAGCAGTTCTTC.

The sample holds one count of this clone. V is TRBV18 and J is TRBJ1-1; D perhaps matches TRBD1 (5 bases). Germline V gene sequence: CDR1 KGHSH, CDR2 LQKENI. Trimming shortened V by 6 bases and J by 8 bases, and 16 bases separated the two germline ends. This CDR3 has 13 amino acids. As DNA, the CDR3 is TGTGCCAGCTCCACGAGTTCCAGGGCCGAAGCTTTCTTT. Amino acid sequence: CASSTSSRAEAFF.

This clone was observed a single time. The CDR3 DNA reads as TGTGCCAGCAGTGAGACGAGTAAACTGTTTTTT. Amino acids: CASSETSKLFF. V gene TRBV6-1 combines with J gene TRBJ1-4; no definite D call. The CDR3 has 11 residues. Trimming removed 3 bases at V and 11 bases at J, with 7 bases between. Per the germline V gene, CDR1 is MNHNS and CDR2 is SASEGT.

As DNA, the CDR3 is TGTGCCAGCTCACCACTCGGGACTAGCGGGAGTCCAGATACGCAGTATTTT. Translated, it gives CASSPLGTSGSPDTQYF. The chain couples TRBV18 to TRBJ2-3, with 14 bases lining up with TRBD2. Germline-derived CDR1 and CDR2 are KGHSH and LQKENI. The length of the CDR3 is 17 residues. Trimming removed 1 base from V and 4 bases from J; junction bases left unmatched: 4. Full variable domain (missing parts from reference TRBV18 and TRBJ2-3): NAGVMQNPRHLVRRRGQEARLRCSPMKGHSHVYWYRQLPEEGLKFMVYLQKENIIDESGMPKERFSAEFPKEGPSILRIQQVVRGDSAAYFCASSPLGTSGSPDTQYFGPGTRLTVL.